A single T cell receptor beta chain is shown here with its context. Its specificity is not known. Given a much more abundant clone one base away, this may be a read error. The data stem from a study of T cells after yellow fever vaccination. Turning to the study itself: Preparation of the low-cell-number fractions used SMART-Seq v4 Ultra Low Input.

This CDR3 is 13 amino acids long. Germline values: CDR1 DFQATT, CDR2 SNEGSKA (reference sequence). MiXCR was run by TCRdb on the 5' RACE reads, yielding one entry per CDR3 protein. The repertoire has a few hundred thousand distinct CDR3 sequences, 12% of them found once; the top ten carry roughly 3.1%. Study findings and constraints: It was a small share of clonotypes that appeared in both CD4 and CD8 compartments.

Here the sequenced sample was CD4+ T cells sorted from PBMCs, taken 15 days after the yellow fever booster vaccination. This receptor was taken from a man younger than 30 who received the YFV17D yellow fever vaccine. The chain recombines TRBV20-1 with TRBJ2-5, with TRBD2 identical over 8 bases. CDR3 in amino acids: CSANGGAQEPQYF. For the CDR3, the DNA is TGCAGTGCTAACGGGGGGGCCCAAGAGCCCCAGTACTTC.